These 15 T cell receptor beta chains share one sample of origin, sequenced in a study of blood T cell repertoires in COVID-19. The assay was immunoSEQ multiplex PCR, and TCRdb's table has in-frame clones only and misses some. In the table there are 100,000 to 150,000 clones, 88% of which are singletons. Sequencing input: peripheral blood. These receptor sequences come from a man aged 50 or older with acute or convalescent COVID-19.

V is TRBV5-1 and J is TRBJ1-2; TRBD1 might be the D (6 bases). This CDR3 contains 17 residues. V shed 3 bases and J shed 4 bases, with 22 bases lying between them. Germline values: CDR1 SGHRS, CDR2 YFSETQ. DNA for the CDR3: TGCGCCAGCAGCTCAACCAGACAGGAAACAGTCAGCTATGGCTACACCTTC. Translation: CASSSTRQETVSYGYTF.

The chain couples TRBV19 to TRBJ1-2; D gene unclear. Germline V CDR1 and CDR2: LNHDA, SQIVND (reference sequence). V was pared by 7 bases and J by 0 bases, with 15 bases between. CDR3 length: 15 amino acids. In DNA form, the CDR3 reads TGTGCCAGTAAAGCGGGCCCTTTGGCTAACTATGGCTACACCTTC. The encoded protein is CASKAGPLANYGYTF.

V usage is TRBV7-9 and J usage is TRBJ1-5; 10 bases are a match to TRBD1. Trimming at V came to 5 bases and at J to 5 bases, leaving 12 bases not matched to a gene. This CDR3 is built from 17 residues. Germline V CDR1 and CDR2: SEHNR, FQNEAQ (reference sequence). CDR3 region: CASSPGTGVFGDQPQHF. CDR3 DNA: TGTGCCAGCAGCCCCGGGACAGGGGTGTTTGGGGATCAGCCCCAGCATTTT.

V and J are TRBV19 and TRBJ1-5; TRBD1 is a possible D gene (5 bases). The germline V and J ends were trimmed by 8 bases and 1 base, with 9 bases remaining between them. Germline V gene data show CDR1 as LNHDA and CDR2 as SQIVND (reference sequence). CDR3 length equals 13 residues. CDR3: CASHTGSNQPQHF. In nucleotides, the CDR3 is TGTGCCAGTCACACAGGCAGCAATCAGCCCCAGCATTTT.

The CDR3 region is CASSWNTGPTNTGELFF. DNA for the CDR3: TGCGCCAGCAGCTGGAACACAGGACCTACGAACACCGGGGAGCTGTTTTTT. The chain is built from TRBV5-1 and TRBJ2-2; D is perhaps TRBD1 (5 bases). The CDR3 spans 17 residues. V lost 3 bases and J 0 bases, leaving 15 bases between the germline ends. The germline V gene has CDR1 SGHRS and CDR2 YFSETQ.

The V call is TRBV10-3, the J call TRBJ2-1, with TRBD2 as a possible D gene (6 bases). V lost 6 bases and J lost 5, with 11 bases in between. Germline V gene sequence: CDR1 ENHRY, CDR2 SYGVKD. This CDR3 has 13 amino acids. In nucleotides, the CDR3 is TGTGCCATCAGACCCGGGGAGGACAATGAGCAGTTCTTC. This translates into CAIRPGEDNEQFF.

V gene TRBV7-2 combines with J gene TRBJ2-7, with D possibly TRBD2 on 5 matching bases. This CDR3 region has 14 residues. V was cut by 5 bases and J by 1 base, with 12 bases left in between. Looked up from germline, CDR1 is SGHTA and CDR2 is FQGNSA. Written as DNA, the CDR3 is TGTGCCAGCAGCATCCGGACGGGATCCTACGAGCAGTACTTC. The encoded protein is CASSIRTGSYEQYF.

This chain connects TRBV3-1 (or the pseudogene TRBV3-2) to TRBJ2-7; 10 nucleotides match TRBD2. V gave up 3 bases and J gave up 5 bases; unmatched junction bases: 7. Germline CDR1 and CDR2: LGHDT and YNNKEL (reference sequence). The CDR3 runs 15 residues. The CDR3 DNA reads TGTGCCAGCAGCCAGGCCGGGACTAGCGTCCACGAGCAGTACTTC. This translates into CASSQAGTSVHEQYF.

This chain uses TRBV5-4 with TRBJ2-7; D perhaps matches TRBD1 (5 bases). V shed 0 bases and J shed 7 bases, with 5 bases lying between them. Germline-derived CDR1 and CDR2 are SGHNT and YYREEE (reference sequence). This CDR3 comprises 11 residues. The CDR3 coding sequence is TGTGCCAGCAGCTTGGCAGGGGAGCAGTACTTC. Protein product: CASSLAGEQYF.

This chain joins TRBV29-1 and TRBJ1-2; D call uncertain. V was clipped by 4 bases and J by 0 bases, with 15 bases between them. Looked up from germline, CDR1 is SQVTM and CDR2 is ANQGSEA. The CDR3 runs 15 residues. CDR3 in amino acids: CSVVSQEFTNYGYTF. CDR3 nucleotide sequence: TGCAGCGTTGTCTCCCAGGAATTTACTAACTATGGCTACACCTTC.

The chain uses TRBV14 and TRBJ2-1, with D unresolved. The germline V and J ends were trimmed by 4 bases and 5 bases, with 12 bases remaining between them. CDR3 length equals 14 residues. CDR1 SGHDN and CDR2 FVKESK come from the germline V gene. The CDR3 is CASSRLTKNNEQFF. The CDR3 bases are TGTGCCAGCAGCCGGTTGACAAAGAACAATGAGCAGTTCTTC.

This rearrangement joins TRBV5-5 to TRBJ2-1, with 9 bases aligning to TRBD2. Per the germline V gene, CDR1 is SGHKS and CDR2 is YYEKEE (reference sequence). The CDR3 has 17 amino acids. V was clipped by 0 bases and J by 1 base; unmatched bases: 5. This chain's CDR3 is CASSLDLAGGSYNEQFF. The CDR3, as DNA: TGTGCCAGCAGCTTGGATTTGGCGGGAGGGTCCTACAATGAGCAGTTCTTC.

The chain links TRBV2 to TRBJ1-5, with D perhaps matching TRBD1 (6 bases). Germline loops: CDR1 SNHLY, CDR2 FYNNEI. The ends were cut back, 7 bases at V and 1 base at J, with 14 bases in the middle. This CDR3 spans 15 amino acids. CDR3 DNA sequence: TGTGCCAGCATCCAATCGAGGGGGAGCAATCAGCCCCAGCATTTT. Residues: CASIQSRGSNQPQHF.

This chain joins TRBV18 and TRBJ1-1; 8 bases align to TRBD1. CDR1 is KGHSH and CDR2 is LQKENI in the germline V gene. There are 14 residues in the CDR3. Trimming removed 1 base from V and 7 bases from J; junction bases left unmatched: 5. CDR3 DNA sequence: TGTGCCAGCTCACCACTTGGACAGGGTATTGAAGCTTTCTTT. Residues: CASSPLGQGIEAFF. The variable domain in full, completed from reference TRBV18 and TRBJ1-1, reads NAGVMQNPRHLVRRRGQEARLRCSPMKGHSHVYWYRQLPEEGLKFMVYLQKENIIDESGMPKERFSAEFPKEGPSILRIQQVVRGDSAAYFCASSPLGQGIEAFFGQGTRLTVV.

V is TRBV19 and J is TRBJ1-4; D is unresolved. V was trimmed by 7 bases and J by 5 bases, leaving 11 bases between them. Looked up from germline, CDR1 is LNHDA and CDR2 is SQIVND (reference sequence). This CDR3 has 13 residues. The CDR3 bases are TGTGCCAGTACCCCCTCGGGGAATGAAAAACTGTTTTTT. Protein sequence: CASTPSGNEKLFF.